These 3 T cell receptor beta chains originate from one sample sequenced in a study of regulatory T cells in long-lasting Graves disease. As to time point: newly diagnosed GD, antithyroid drugs for less than 3 months. The authors made the TCR library using RNA they extracted from PBMCs. TCR beta libraries were built with iRepertoire HTBI primers and Arm-PCR of CDR3 regions. TCRdb redid the calling of the multiplex PCR reads with MiXCR, one entry per CDR3 protein. The table includes approximately 390,000 distinct CDR3 sequences, around 16% detected once. These same records also appear under a second study, on T cells in Graves' hyperthyroidism and ophthalmopathy.

The specimen comprised peripheral blood mononuclear cells (PBMCs), sampled at new diagnosis, from a patient treated with antithyroid drugs. Receptor source: a woman aged 18 to 35 with Graves disease.

This clonotype was seen ten or more times. This sequence joins TRBV2 and TRBJ1-2; a weak D match, TRBD1 (6 bases). CDR3 size: 22 residues. Germline V gene data show CDR1 as SNHLY and CDR2 as FYNNEI. The ends were cut back, 4 bases at V and 4 bases at J, with 37 bases in the middle. The CDR3 DNA follows: TGTGCCAGCAGTGTATCGGTAGAATTAAGGGGGTTGGGGCCCAAGGACTCCTATGGCTACACCTTC. This translates into CASSVSVELRGLGPKDSYGYTF.

This clonotype appeared many times. V usage is TRBV28 and J usage is TRBJ1-1; 9 bases map to TRBD1. This CDR3 spans 14 amino acids. Germline loops: CDR1 MDHEN, CDR2 SYDVKM. The V segment lost 6 bases and the J segment 5 bases; nucleotides outside the gene matches: 7. CDR3 in amino acids: CASRQQGAWTEAFF. The CDR3 region has the DNA TGTGCCAGCAGGCAACAGGGGGCATGGACTGAAGCTTTCTTT.

In its sample, this clonotype was seen many times. The chain's CDR3 is CASSGGGRNQPQHF. The CDR3 nucleotides are TGTGCCAGCAGTGGAGGGGGTCGTAATCAGCCCCAGCATTTT. This rearrangement joins TRBV2 to TRBJ1-5, with D tentatively TRBD1 (6 bases). Trimming left V 4 bases short and J 4 bases short, with 11 bases between. The CDR3 consists of 14 residues. CDR1 SNHLY and CDR2 FYNNEI come from the germline V gene.